The next 24 T cell receptor beta chains were all read from a single sample in a study of TIL therapy for anti-PD-1-resistant metastatic lung cancer. Sample time point: pre-treatment sample, taken before nivolumab and TIL therapy. The immunoSEQ assay was v3. TCRdb keeps only in-frame clones here, not all; method: immunoSEQ multiplex PCR. Here the sample spans about 60,000 clones, 69% being singletons. The sequenced sample was blood, obtained at baseline. The receptor set was obtained from a person aged 25 to 80 with non-small cell lung cancer.

This chain uses TRBV6-1 with TRBJ1-1; D is ambiguous. The CDR3 spans 14 residues. The V gene's germline CDR1 is MNHNS and CDR2 SASEGT. V dropped 4 bases and J dropped 8 bases, with 17 bases sitting between them. The CDR3 DNA is TGTGCCAGCAGTGTTTCCGCTTTTCTTGGAGAAGCTTTCTTT. It is translated as CASSVSAFLGEAFF.

The CDR3 reads CAWSVGTGGGEKLFF. CDR3 sequence (DNA): TGTGCCTGGAGTGTAGGGACAGGGGGCGGTGAAAAACTGTTTTTT. This chain links TRBV30 with TRBJ1-4; 12 bases are shared with TRBD1. From germline, CDR1 is GTSNPN and CDR2 SVGIG (reference sequence). Trimming took 0 bases from V and 7 from J; bases not matched to a gene: 3. This CDR3 spans 15 amino acids.

This chain joins TRBV19 and TRBJ2-7, with D possibly being TRBD2 (5 bases). The V end lost 0 bases, the J end lost 6 bases, and 9 bases lay between the germline ends. Germline V CDR1 and CDR2: LNHDA, SQIVND (reference sequence). This CDR3 has 13 residues. CDR3 DNA sequence: TGTGCCAGTAGTATAGACCTAGAGGGCGAGCAGTACTTC. This gives the protein CASSIDLEGEQYF. Full variable domain (rest looked up from reference TRBV19 and TRBJ2-7): DGGITQSPKYLFRKEGQNVTLSCEQNLNHDAMYWYRQDPGQGLRLIYYSQIVNDFQKGDIAEGYSVSREKKESFPLTVTSAQKNPTAFYLCASSIDLEGEQYFGPGTRLTVT.

The chain joins TRBV5-6 to TRBJ2-1; 8 nucleotides align to TRBD2. The CDR3 spans 16 residues. V lost 2 bases to trimming and J lost 4 bases; unmatched junction nucleotides: 8. The germline V gene has CDR1 SGHDT and CDR2 YYEEEE. CDR3 bases: TGTGCCAGCAGCTTACTGACTAGCGCTATATACAATGAGCAGTTCTTC. This gives the protein CASSLLTSAIYNEQFF.

The chain joins TRBV6-1 to TRBJ2-2; D is perhaps TRBD1 (6 bases). The V end lost 9 bases, the J end lost 1 base, and 12 bases lay between the germline ends. Germline-derived CDR1 and CDR2 are MNHNS and SASEGT. The CDR3 sequence is 14 residues long. The CDR3 here is CASGQGQNTGELFF. The CDR3 DNA reads TGTGCCAGTGGGCAGGGGCAGAACACCGGGGAGCTGTTTTTT.

The count of this clone is one. The sample carries other DNA sequences with the same CDR3. The chain uses TRBV2 and TRBJ2-3, with 9 nucleotides matching TRBD1. The junction had 2 bases not matched to a gene; V was cut back by 6 bases and J by 1 base. CDR3 length: 14 amino acids. The germline CDR1 and CDR2 sequences are SNHLY and FYNNEI. CDR3 nucleotides: TGTGCCAGCAGCCGACAGGGGGGCACAGATACGCAGTATTTT. It yields the protein CASSRQGGTDTQYF.

The rearrangement joins TRBV4-1 to TRBJ1-1; D unclear. This CDR3 region has 15 residues. Germline CDR1 and CDR2: MGHRA and YSYEKL. Trimming cost V 2 bases and J 1 base, with 11 bases left between them. DNA for the CDR3: TGCGCCAGCAGCCAATCTCAGCTCGGGAACACTGAAGCTTTCTTT. Translating it yields CASSQSQLGNTEAFF.

The chain is built from TRBV6-5 and TRBJ2-7; either TRBD1 or TRBD2 may fit D (5 bases each). CDR3 size: 15 residues. The V gene's germline CDR1 is MNHEY and CDR2 SVGAGI. The ends were cut back, 6 bases at V and 0 bases at J, with 15 bases in the middle. The CDR3: CASSRGPGPSYEQYF. Written as DNA, the CDR3 is TGTGCCAGCAGCCGAGGGCCGGGACCCTCCTACGAGCAGTACTTC.

J is TRBJ2-3 and V is TRBV29-1; possibly TRBD2 for D (5 bases). V lost 3 bases and J 2 bases, leaving 12 bases between the germline ends. The CDR3 covers 14 residues. Germline assignment: CDR1 SQVTM and CDR2 ANQGSEA. Written as DNA, the CDR3 is TGCAGCGTTGAGGACTGGCGTAACACAGATACGCAGTATTTT. Translation gives CSVEDWRNTDTQYF.

The chain uses TRBV25-1 and TRBJ1-1, with D unresolved. The CDR3 has 17 amino acids. V lost 2 bases and J 1 base, leaving 17 bases between the germline ends. The germline V gene has CDR1 MGHDK and CDR2 SYGVNS. CDR3: CASSEKAKGRRNTEAFF. The CDR3 region has the DNA TGTGCCAGCAGTGAAAAAGCCAAGGGCAGGAGGAACACTGAAGCTTTCTTT.

The chain couples TRBV4-2 to TRBJ1-2; TRBD1 agrees at 8 bases. From germline, CDR1 is LGHNA and CDR2 YNFKEQ. Germline trimming cut 0 bases from V and 5 bases from J; bases unmatched to any gene: 8. CDR3 size: 16 residues. The chain's CDR3 is CASSQDSGQEIYGYTF. The CDR3 nucleotides are TGTGCCAGCAGCCAAGATTCGGGACAGGAAATTTATGGCTACACCTTC.

The rearrangement joins TRBV4-2 to TRBJ2-7; possible D gene TRBD1, 5 bases. V lost 1 base and J lost 1, with 11 bases in between. Germline lookup yields CDR1 LGHNA and CDR2 YNFKEQ. The CDR3 contains 15 residues. The CDR3 loop reads CASSQGGTASYEQYF. As DNA, the CDR3 is TGTGCCAGCAGCCAAGGGGGCACTGCGTCCTACGAGCAGTACTTC.

The V and J genes are TRBV5-1 and TRBJ2-3; D is uncertain. Trimming stripped 4 bases from V and 2 bases from J, with 14 bases between. Germline lookup yields CDR1 SGHRS and CDR2 YFSETQ. This CDR3 spans 15 amino acids. CDR3 protein: CASSQSGPSTDTQYF. Here the CDR3 DNA reads TGCGCCAGCAGCCAGTCTGGACCCTCCACAGATACGCAGTATTTT.

The V and J genes are TRBV15 and TRBJ2-3; no clear D. Germline V gene lookup returns CDR1 LNHNV and CDR2 YYDKDF (reference sequence). The CDR3 loop spans 14 amino acids. Trimming cost V 1 base and J 2 bases, with 7 bases left between them. CDR3 in DNA: TGTGCCACCAGCAGAGGGCCCCACACAGATACGCAGTATTTT. This sequence encodes CATSRGPHTDTQYF.

For the CDR3, the DNA is TGTGCCATCAGTGAGCTAGCGGGAGGGACTGAGCAGTTCTTC. Translated, it gives CAISELAGGTEQFF. V and J are TRBV10-3 and TRBJ2-1; TRBD2 aligns across 12 bases. V gave up 2 bases and J gave up 9 bases; unmatched junction bases: 2. Per the germline V gene, CDR1 is ENHRY and CDR2 is SYGVKD. The CDR3 is made up of 14 amino acids.

The rearrangement links TRBV19 to TRBJ2-5; perhaps TRBD1 as D (5 bases). The CDR3 has 14 amino acids. In germline, CDR1 is LNHDA, CDR2 SQIVND (reference sequence). Deletions cut 2 bases from V and 2 bases from J, with 9 bases between. CDR3 bases: TGTGCCAGTAGTATACGGCAGGGTCAAGAGACCCAGTACTTC. Protein product: CASSIRQGQETQYF.

This chain connects TRBV6-6 to TRBJ1-3; D gene ambiguous. CDR3 length equals 16 residues. Germline lookup yields CDR1 MNHNY and CDR2 SVGAGI (reference sequence). Trimming took off 0 bases at V and 0 bases at J, with 9 bases between the two ends. The DNA for the CDR3 is TGTGCCAGCAGTTACTCCCGGGCCCTCTCTGGAAACACCATATATTTT. Its translation is CASSYSRALSGNTIYF.

V usage is TRBV7-2 and J usage is TRBJ1-1; 9 bases match TRBD1. V shed 4 bases and J 4 bases; nucleotides not matched to a gene: 4. Germline CDR1 and CDR2: SGHTA and FQGNSA. This CDR3 region has 14 residues. The CDR3: CASSWDRVSTEAFF. The CDR3 region has the DNA TGTGCCAGCAGCTGGGACAGGGTTTCCACTGAAGCTTTCTTT.

The chain is built from TRBV5-5 and TRBJ2-7; weak D call: TRBD2 (5 bases). Trimming stripped 4 bases from V and 2 bases from J, with 7 bases between. The CDR3 runs 12 residues. The germline V gene has CDR1 SGHKS and CDR2 YYEKEE (reference sequence). Written as DNA, the CDR3 is TGTGCCAGCAGCCAGACTACCTACGAGCAGTACTTC. This sequence encodes CASSQTTYEQYF.

J is TRBJ2-7 and V is TRBV21-1. TRBV21-1 is recorded as a pseudogene. The CDR3 sequence is 14 residues long. The CDR3 protein is CASSKLPATYEQYF. Written as DNA, the CDR3 is TGTGCCAGCAGCAAACTCCCGGCCACCTACGAGCAGTACTTC.

The V gene is TRBV4-2, the J gene TRBJ2-1, with D possibly being TRBD2 (5 bases). CDR1 is LGHNA, CDR2 YNFKEQ, per germline. This CDR3 comprises 17 residues. Between the trimmed V and J ends, which lost 0 bases and 3 bases, there was a span of 15 bases. CDR3 region: CASSQDFGNINYNEQFF. Written as DNA, the CDR3 is TGTGCCAGCAGCCAAGATTTCGGGAACATTAACTACAATGAGCAGTTCTTC.

The CDR3 DNA reads as TGTGCCAGTAGTATCTCCGGAACGTCTGGAAACACCATATATTTT. Protein sequence: CASSISGTSGNTIYF. The J gene is TRBJ1-3, the V gene TRBV19; D is undetermined. CDR1 is LNHDA and CDR2 is SQIVND in the germline V gene (reference sequence). The CDR3 is 15 amino acids. Trimming took off 3 bases at V and 1 base at J, with 10 bases between the two ends.

The rearrangement uses TRBV5-6 and TRBJ2-3; a possible D gene is TRBD2 (6 bases). V dropped 0 bases and J dropped 7 bases, with 21 bases sitting between them. CDR1 SGHDT and CDR2 YYEEEE come from the germline V gene. The CDR3 totals 17 residues. The CDR3 reads CASSLGSQMTRLHTQYF. The DNA for the CDR3 is TGTGCCAGCAGCTTGGGGTCGCAGATGACTAGATTGCATACGCAGTATTTT. Using reference TRBV5-6 and TRBJ2-3 for the parts outside the CDR3, the full variable domain is DAGVTQSPTHLIKTRGQQVTLRCSPKSGHDTVSWYQQALGQGPQFIFQYYEEEERQRGNFPDRFSGHQFPNYSSELNVNALLLGDSALYLCASSLGSQMTRLHTQYFGPGTRLTVL.

The gene calls are TRBV7-9 and TRBJ2-5; D is undetermined. CDR1 is SEHNR and CDR2 is FQNEAQ in the germline V gene (reference sequence). The CDR3 spans 11 residues. With 5 bases removed from V and 4 bases from J, the gap between germline ends came to 5 bases. The CDR3 region is CASSPRETQYF. In nucleotides, the CDR3 is TGTGCCAGCAGCCCGCGAGAGACCCAGTACTTC.